Below are 26 T cell receptor beta chains sequenced from a single sample in a study of cytomegalovirus exposure and HLA in healthy donors. The PCR employed 60 Vbeta primers together with 13 Jbeta primers. The method was immunoSEQ multiplex PCR; TCRdb's version includes in-frame clones alone and lacks a portion of them. The table records 75,000 to 95,000 clones, less than 70% of them present only once. The sample consisted of PBMCs. The receptor set was obtained from a man between 50 and 59 years old in good health and CMV-seronegative.

This clone has just a few counts. The chain links TRBV7-3 to TRBJ2-3; D uncertain. V lost 2 bases to trimming and J lost 3 bases, with 15 bases between them. Germline CDR1 SGHTA, CDR2 FQGTGA. The CDR3 is made up of 16 amino acids. CDR3 in amino acids: CASSLYQRRGTDTQYF. The CDR3 DNA reads as TGTGCCAGCAGCTTATACCAGCGCCGCGGAACAGATACGCAGTATTTT.

The chain recombines TRBV15 with TRBJ2-7, with D perhaps matching TRBD1 (5 bases). This CDR3 has 17 residues. V was shortened by 2 bases and J by 3 bases, with 20 bases between the two germline ends. Germline CDR1 and CDR2: LNHNV and YYDKDF (reference sequence). CDR3 in amino acids: CATSRYTWGLALYEQYF. The CDR3 nucleotides read TGTGCCACCAGCAGATATACATGGGGCCTCGCCCTCTACGAGCAGTACTTC.

J is TRBJ1-6 and V is TRBV6-5, with D possibly matching TRBD1 (5 bases). V lost 7 bases, J lost 7 bases, and 11 bases lay in between. This CDR3 has 13 residues. Germline CDR1 MNHEY, CDR2 SVGAGI. CDR3 loop: CASKGAANSPLHF. The CDR3 DNA is TGTGCCAGCAAAGGGGCAGCGAATTCACCCCTCCACTTT.

Comment on this clone: At one of its ends the junction is not consistent with the germline gene, which may arise from a read error. The V call is TRBV6-4, the J call TRBJ2-3; 14 bases line up with TRBD2. The CDR3 sequence is 18 residues long. Germline values: CDR1 MRHNA, CDR2 SNTAGT. The CDR3 DNA sequence: TGTGCCAGCAGTAACTCCCCGGGACTAGCGGGAGTCCCAGATACGCAGTATTTT. Its translation: CASSNSPGLAGVPDTQYF.

CDR3 amino acids: CASSVLAAAGGNEQFF. The CDR3 DNA reads TGTGCCAGCAGCGTACTAGCGGCAGCCGGCGGGAATGAGCAGTTCTTC. The V call is TRBV9, the J call TRBJ2-1; 7 nucleotides match TRBD2. CDR3 length: 16 residues. V gave up 1 base and J gave up 7 bases; unmatched junction bases: 11. In germline, CDR1 is SGDLS, CDR2 YYNGEE.

The rearrangement joins TRBV27 to TRBJ1-5; 7 positions match TRBD1. Germline V gene data show CDR1 as MNHEY and CDR2 as SMNVEV (reference sequence). With V trimmed by 6 bases and J by 3 bases, 5 bases remained unmatched. The CDR3 consists of 14 residues. The CDR3 is CASSPRGYNQPQHF. In DNA form, the CDR3 reads TGTGCCAGCAGCCCCAGGGGGTACAATCAGCCCCAGCATTTT.

V is TRBV6-5 and J is TRBJ2-7; 12 bases fit TRBD1. The CDR3 is 11 residues long. The J segment lost 11 bases and the V segment lost 6 bases, leaving 2 bases of the junction unmatched. The germline V gene has CDR1 MNHEY and CDR2 SVGAGI. The CDR3 reads CASRGQGAKYF. The CDR3 bases are TGTGCCAGCAGGGGACAGGGGGCGAAGTACTTC.

This clone was detected once. The chain joins TRBV23-1 to TRBJ1-6, with TRBD1 matching over 10 bases. TRBV23-1 is known as an ORF, though its function is uncertain. The length of the CDR3 is 17 residues. J lost 8 bases, V lost 8 bases, and 15 bases had no gene match. CDR3 in amino acids: CASGTIWTGGYDSPLHF. In DNA, the CDR3 is TGCGCCAGCGGGACAATATGGACAGGGGGATATGATTCACCCCTCCACTTT.

This clone was found once. CDR3 nucleotides: TGTGCCAGTAGTATTTTGCCTTATGGGGCGTATCAGCCCCAGCATTTT. It codes for CASSILPYGAYQPQHF. The chain links TRBV19 to TRBJ1-5; weak D call: TRBD1 (5 bases). This CDR3 spans 16 amino acids. The V and J ends lost 3 bases and 5 bases respectively, with 17 bases between them. The germline CDR1 and CDR2 sequences are LNHDA and SQIVND (reference sequence).

This chain uses TRBV5-6 with TRBJ2-7; the match to TRBD1 covers 7 bases. The germline V gene encodes CDR1 SGHDT and CDR2 YYEEEE. V was clipped by 3 bases and J by 5 bases; unmatched bases: 14. The CDR3 is made up of 16 amino acids. CDR3 amino acids: CASSSYSRGGFHEQYF. CDR3 DNA: TGTGCCAGCAGCTCCTACAGCCGAGGGGGCTTCCACGAGCAGTACTTC.

This clone was observed a handful of times. The rearrangement joins TRBV6-1 to TRBJ1-1, with 11 positions matching TRBD1. In germline, CDR1 is MNHNS, CDR2 SASEGT. CDR3 length equals 16 residues. V dropped 3 bases and J dropped 5; count of bases not matched to a gene: 8. Here the CDR3 DNA reads TGTGCCAGCAGTGACCCAGGGACAGGGGGACGGACTGAAGCTTTCTTT. Amino acids: CASSDPGTGGRTEAFF.

The J gene is TRBJ2-3, the V gene TRBV29-1, with 8 bases lining up with TRBD2. Germline loops: CDR1 SQVTM, CDR2 ANQGSEA. The CDR3 is made up of 14 amino acids. Losses at the gene ends were 4 bases for V and 3 bases for J; bases not matched to a gene: 6. The CDR3 sequence is CSVGGSGATDTQYF. For the CDR3, the DNA is TGCAGCGTTGGGGGTAGCGGGGCGACAGATACGCAGTATTTT.

This clone has a single count. V gene TRBV5-6 combines with J gene TRBJ1-4; TRBD1 matches at 7 bases. CDR3 length: 14 residues. CDR1 is SGHDT and CDR2 is YYEEEE in the germline V gene. V lost 5 bases and J lost 8; bases outside the gene matches: 9. CDR3 sequence (DNA): TGTGCCAGCAGGCTGGCAGGGGGAGGCGAAAAACTGTTTTTT. Encoded protein: CASRLAGGGEKLFF.

J is TRBJ2-3 and V is TRBV7-8, with TRBD2 matching over 11 bases. V lost 7 bases to trimming and J lost 5 bases; unmatched junction nucleotides: 5. The CDR3 consists of 14 residues. Germline loops: CDR1 SGHVS, CDR2 FQNEAQ. CDR3 coding DNA: TGTGCCAGCAAGTTACTAGCGGGGGTAGATACGCAGTATTTT. It translates to CASKLLAGVDTQYF.

The chain employs TRBV30 and TRBJ2-1; no reliable D call. The CDR3 contains 13 residues. The germline CDR1 and CDR2 sequences are GTSNPN and SVGIG (reference sequence). Trimming removed 0 bases from V and 5 bases from J, with 8 bases in between. In DNA form, the CDR3 reads TGTGCCTGGAGTGTAATCCCGGACAATGAGCAGTTCTTC. Translated, it gives CAWSVIPDNEQFF.

The chain employs TRBV21-1 and TRBJ2-5; whether TRBD1, the table's D call, matches the DNA was not checked. TRBV21-1 has pseudogene status. This CDR3 spans 17 amino acids. For the CDR3, the DNA is TGTGCCAGCAGCAAAAGGGCAGGGGATGGTAACCAAGAGACCCAGTACTTC. As protein: CASSKRAGDGNQETQYF.

This clone was counted a few times. The J gene is TRBJ1-5, the V gene TRBV7-8, with D perhaps matching TRBD1 (5 bases). CDR1 and CDR2 (germline): SGHVS, FQNEAQ. The CDR3 is 13 residues long. The V and J ends lost 1 base and 6 bases respectively, with 7 bases between them. The CDR3 loop reads CASSLGGSQPQHF. CDR3 DNA: TGTGCCAGCAGCTTAGGGGGCTCTCAGCCCCAGCATTTT.

This chain connects TRBV5-6 to TRBJ2-1, with TRBD1 matching 7 bases. V was clipped by 5 bases and J by 2 bases; unmatched bases: 7. The CDR3 is 15 amino acids. Germline CDR1 reads SGHDT; CDR2 reads YYEEEE. The CDR3 nucleotides read TGTGCCAGCAGTTTCGACAGGGTTGCCTACAATGAGCAGTTCTTC. As protein: CASSFDRVAYNEQFF.

V is TRBV7-9 and J is TRBJ1-6, with 9 nucleotides matching TRBD1. The V gene end was trimmed by 5 bases and the J gene end by 6 bases; junction bases not matched to a gene: 5. This CDR3 contains 15 residues. Looked up from germline, CDR1 is SEHNR and CDR2 is FQNEAQ (reference sequence). For the CDR3, the DNA is TGTGCCAGCAGCACATGGACAGGGGCTAATTCACCCCTCCACTTT. Its translation: CASSTWTGANSPLHF.

This chain connects TRBV2 to TRBJ2-2; a possible D gene is TRBD2 (7 bases). The CDR3 sequence is 16 residues long. Germline loops: CDR1 SNHLY, CDR2 FYNNEI. Trimming stripped 8 bases from V and 4 bases from J, with 20 bases between. CDR3 sequence: CASSLRGRESTGELFF. The CDR3 nucleotides are TGTGCCAGCTCCCTTCGGGGGCGGGAGAGCACCGGGGAGCTGTTTTTT.

This clone came up a few times. The chain has TRBV2 and TRBJ2-1; the match to TRBD2 covers 7 bases. CDR3 size: 16 residues. The V and J ends lost 9 bases and 3 bases, in that order; junction bases with no gene match: 14. The germline V gene has CDR1 SNHLY and CDR2 FYNNEI. CDR3 sequence reads: CARTDRGGRNYNEQFF. For the CDR3, the DNA is TGTGCCAGGACGGATAGGGGCGGGAGAAACTACAATGAGCAGTTCTTC. Looking up the rest from reference TRBV2 and TRBJ2-1 gives the full variable domain: EPEVTQTPSHQVTQMGQEVILRCVPISNHLYFYWYRQILGQKVEFLVSFYNNEISEKSEIFDDQFSVERPDGSNFTLKIRSTKLEDSAMYFCARTDRGGRNYNEQFFGPGTRLTVL.

This clone was counted between two and nine times. The rearrangement joins TRBV5-4 to TRBJ1-1; 9 nucleotides align to TRBD1. The CDR3 is 15 amino acids. The J segment lost 3 bases and the V segment lost 5 bases, leaving 8 bases of the junction unmatched. CDR1 is SGHNT and CDR2 is YYREEE in the germline V gene (reference sequence). CDR3 in amino acids: CASSRRQGVYTEAFF. The CDR3 region has the DNA TGTGCCAGCAGTCGTCGACAGGGGGTTTACACTGAAGCTTTCTTT. The full variable domain, its missing parts supplied by reference TRBV5-4 and TRBJ1-1, is ETGVTQSPTHLIKTRGQQVTLRCSSQSGHNTVSWYQQALGQGPQFIFQYYREEENGRGNFPPRFSGLQFPNYSSELNVNALELDDSALYLCASSRRQGVYTEAFFGQGTRLTVV.

V and J are TRBV5-3 and TRBJ2-1, with TRBD2 identical over 10 bases. TRBV5-3 is given ORF status, its function remaining uncertain. The CDR3 totals 15 residues. J lost 8 bases, V lost 5 bases, and 10 bases had no gene match. Here the CDR3 DNA reads TGTGCCAGAAGAACTAAGCGGGAGGGCCACGATGAGCAGTTCTTC. It is translated as CARRTKREGHDEQFF.

V gene TRBV6-1 combines with J gene TRBJ1-5; 7 bases are shared with TRBD1. Unmatched junction bases numbered 9, after V lost 4 bases and J lost 6 bases. Germline CDR1 and CDR2: MNHNS and SASEGT. This CDR3 region has 15 residues. CDR3 region: CASSGRPGGSQPQHF. The CDR3 DNA is TGTGCCAGCAGTGGCCGACCAGGGGGTAGTCAGCCCCAGCATTTT.

The chain carries TRBV9 and TRBJ2-7; 8 nucleotides line up with TRBD2. Germline assignment: CDR1 SGDLS and CDR2 YYNGEE. V shed 0 bases, J shed 0 bases, and the junction held 2 bases outside the gene matches. This CDR3 region has 15 residues. The CDR3: CASSVDGGASYEQYF. CDR3 nucleotides: TGTGCCAGCAGCGTAGACGGGGGGGCCTCCTACGAGCAGTACTTC.

The chain joins TRBV6-6 to TRBJ2-5; the D gene is possibly TRBD1 (7 bases). Trimming shortened V by 2 bases and J by 3 bases, and 10 bases separated the two germline ends. This CDR3 has 14 residues. Germline values: CDR1 MNHNY, CDR2 SVGAGI (reference sequence). CDR3 nucleotide sequence: TGTGCCAGCAGTTACGGCGGGACAGAAGAGACCCAGTACTTC. Translated, it gives CASSYGGTEETQYF.